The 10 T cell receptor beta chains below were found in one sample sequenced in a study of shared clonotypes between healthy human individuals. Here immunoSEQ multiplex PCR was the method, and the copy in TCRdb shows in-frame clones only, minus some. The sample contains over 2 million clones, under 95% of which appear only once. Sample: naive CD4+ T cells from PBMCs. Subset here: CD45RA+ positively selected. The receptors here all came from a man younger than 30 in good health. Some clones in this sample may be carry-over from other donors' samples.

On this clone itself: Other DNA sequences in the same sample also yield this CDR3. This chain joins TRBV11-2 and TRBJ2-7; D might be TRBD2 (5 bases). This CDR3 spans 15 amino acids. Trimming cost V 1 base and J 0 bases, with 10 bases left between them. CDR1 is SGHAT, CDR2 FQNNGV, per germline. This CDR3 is CASSLVRGSSYEQYF. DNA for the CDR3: TGTGCCAGCAGCTTAGTTCGGGGAAGCTCCTACGAGCAGTACTTC.

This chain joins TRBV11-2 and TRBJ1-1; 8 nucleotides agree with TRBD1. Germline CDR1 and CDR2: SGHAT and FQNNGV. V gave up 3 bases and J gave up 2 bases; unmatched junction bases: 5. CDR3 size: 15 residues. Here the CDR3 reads CASSFYSGGNTEAFF. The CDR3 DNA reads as TGTGCCAGCAGCTTCTATTCAGGGGGCAACACTGAAGCTTTCTTT.

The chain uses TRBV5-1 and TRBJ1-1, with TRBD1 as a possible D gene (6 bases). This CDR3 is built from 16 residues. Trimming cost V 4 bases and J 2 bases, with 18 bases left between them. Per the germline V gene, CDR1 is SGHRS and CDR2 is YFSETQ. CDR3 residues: CASSATLSGDNTEAFF. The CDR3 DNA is TGCGCCAGCAGCGCGACTCTGTCAGGGGATAACACTGAAGCTTTCTTT.

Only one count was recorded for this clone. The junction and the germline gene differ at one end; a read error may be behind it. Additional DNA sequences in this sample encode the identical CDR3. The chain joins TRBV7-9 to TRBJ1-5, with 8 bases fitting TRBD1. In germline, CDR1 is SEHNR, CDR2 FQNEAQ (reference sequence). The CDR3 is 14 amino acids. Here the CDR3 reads CASSSDRVGQPQHF. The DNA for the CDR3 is TGTGCCAGTAGCTCGGACAGGGTTGGACAGCCCCAGCATTTT. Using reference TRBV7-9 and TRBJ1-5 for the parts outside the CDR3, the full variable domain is DTGVSQNPRHKITKRGQNVTFRCDPISEHNRLYWYRQTLGQGPEFLTYFQNEAQLEKSRLLSDRFSAERPKGSFSTLEIQRTEQGDSAMYLCASSSDRVGQPQHFGDGTRLSIL.

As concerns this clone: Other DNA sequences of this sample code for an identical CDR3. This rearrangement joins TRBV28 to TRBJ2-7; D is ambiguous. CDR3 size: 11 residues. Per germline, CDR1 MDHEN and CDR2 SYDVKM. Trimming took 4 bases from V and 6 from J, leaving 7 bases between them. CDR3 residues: CASSWRGEQYF. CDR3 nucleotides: TGTGCCAGCAGTTGGCGTGGCGAGCAGTACTTC.

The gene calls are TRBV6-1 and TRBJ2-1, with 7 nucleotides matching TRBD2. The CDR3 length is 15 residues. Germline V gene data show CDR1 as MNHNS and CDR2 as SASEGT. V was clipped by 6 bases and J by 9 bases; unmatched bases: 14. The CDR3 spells CASRVDGTIAGEQFF. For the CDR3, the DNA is TGTGCCAGCAGGGTCGACGGGACTATAGCGGGTGAGCAGTTCTTC.

The CDR3 bases are TGTGCCAGCAGTTTTTTACGTCTAAAGAGGAAACCCCTCCACTTT. Amino acid sequence: CASSFLRLKRKPLHF. This rearrangement joins TRBV28 to TRBJ1-6; D not resolved. The CDR3 has 15 residues. With 3 bases removed from V and 12 bases from J, the gap between germline ends came to 18 bases. In germline, CDR1 is MDHEN, CDR2 SYDVKM.

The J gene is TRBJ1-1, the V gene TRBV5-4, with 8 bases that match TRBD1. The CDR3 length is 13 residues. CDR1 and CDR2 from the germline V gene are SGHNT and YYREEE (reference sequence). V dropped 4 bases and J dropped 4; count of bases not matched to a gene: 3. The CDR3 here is CASSSQGATEAFF. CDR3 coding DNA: TGTGCCAGCAGCAGCCAGGGGGCCACTGAAGCTTTCTTT.

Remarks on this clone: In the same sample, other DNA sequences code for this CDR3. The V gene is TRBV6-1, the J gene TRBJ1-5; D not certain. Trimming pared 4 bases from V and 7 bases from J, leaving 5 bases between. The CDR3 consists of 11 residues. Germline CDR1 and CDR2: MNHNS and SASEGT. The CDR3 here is CASSVGQPQHF. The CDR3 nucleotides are TGTGCCAGCAGTGTCGGACAGCCCCAGCATTTT.

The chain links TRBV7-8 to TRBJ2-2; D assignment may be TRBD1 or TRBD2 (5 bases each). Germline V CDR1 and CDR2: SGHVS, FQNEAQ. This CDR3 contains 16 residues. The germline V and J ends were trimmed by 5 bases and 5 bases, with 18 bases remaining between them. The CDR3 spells CASSPRLGPMTGELFF. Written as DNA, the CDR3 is TGTGCCAGCAGCCCACGACTGGGACCGATGACCGGGGAGCTGTTTTTT. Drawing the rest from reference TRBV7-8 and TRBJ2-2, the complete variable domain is GAGVSQSPRYKVAKRGQDVALRCDPISGHVSLFWYQQALGQGPEFLTYFQNEAQLDKSGLPSDRFFAERPEGSVSTLKIQRTQQEDSAVYLCASSPRLGPMTGELFFGEGSRLTVL.